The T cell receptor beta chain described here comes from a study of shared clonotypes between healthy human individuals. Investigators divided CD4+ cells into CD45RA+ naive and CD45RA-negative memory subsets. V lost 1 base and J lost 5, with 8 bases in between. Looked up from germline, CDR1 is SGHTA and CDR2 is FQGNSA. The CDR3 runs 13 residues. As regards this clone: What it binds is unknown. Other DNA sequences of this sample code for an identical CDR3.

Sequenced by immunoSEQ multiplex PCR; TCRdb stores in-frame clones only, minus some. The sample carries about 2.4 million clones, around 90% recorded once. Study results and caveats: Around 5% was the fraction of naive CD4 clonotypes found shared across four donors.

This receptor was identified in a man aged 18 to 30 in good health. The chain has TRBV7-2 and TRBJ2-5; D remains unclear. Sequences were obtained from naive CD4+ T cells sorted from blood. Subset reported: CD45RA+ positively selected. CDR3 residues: CASSLERGETQYF. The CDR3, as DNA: TGTGCCAGCAGCTTAGAGAGAGGCGAGACCCAGTACTTC. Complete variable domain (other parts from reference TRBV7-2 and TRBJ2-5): GAGVSQSPSNKVTEKGKDVELRCDPISGHTALYWYRQSLGQGLEFLIYFQGNSAPDKSGLPSDRFSAERTGGSVSTLTIQRTQQEDSAVYLCASSLERGETQYFGPGTRLLVL.